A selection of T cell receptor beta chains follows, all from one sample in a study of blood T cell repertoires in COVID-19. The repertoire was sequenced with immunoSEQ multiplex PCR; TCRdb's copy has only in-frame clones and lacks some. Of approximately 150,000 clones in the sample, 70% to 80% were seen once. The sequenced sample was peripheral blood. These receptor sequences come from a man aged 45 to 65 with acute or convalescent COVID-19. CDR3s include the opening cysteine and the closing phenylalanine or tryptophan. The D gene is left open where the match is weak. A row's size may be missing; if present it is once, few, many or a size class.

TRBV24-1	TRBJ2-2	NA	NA	TGTGCCACCAGTGCCGGCGGGACCGCCCTCGGGGAGCTGTTTTTT	CATSAGGTALGELFF
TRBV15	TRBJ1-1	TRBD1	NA	TGTGCCACCAGCGGCGGACAGGGATGGACTGAAGCTTTCTTT	CATSGGQGWTEAFF
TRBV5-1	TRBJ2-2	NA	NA	TGCGCCAGCAGCTTGGTCCGGGGAGGCACCGGGGAGCTGTTTTTT	CASSLVRGGTGELFF
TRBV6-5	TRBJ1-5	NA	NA	TGTGCCAGCAGTACCCAGCGGGGCCATCAGCCCCAGCATTTT	CASSTQRGHQPQHF
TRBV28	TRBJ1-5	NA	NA	TGTGCCAGCAGTTTAAAAGCCGGGGGCAATCAGCCCCAGCATTTT	CASSLKAGGNQPQHF
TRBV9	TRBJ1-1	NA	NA	TGTGCCAGCAGCGTAGGGGGAGGCGGTGAAGCTTTCTTT	CASSVGGGGEAFF
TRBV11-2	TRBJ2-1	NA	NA	TGTGCCAGCAGCTTAGCCAACTACAATGAGCAGTTCTTC	CASSLANYNEQFF
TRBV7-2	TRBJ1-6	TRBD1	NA	TGTGCCAGCAGCCCAAGTCTCGGACAGGGGGATTCACCCCTCCACTTT	CASSPSLGQGDSPLHF
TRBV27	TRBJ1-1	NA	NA	TGTGCCAGCAGTTTATCGAGGGATACTGAAGCTTTCTTT	CASSLSRDTEAFF
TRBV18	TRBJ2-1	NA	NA	TGTGCCAGCTCACTAGACAGGAATTACAATGAGCAGTTCTTC	CASSLDRNYNEQFF
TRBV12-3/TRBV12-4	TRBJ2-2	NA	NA	TGTGCCAGCAGTCACAGGGGGGAGCTGTTTTTT	CASSHRGELFF
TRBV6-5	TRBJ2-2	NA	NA	TGTGCCAGCGTCCAAAGGCGGGTGAACACCGGGGAGCTGTTTTTT	CASVQRRVNTGELFF
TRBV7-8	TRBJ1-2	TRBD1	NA	TGTGCCAGCAGCTTAGGATTAAACAGGGGCACGGATGGCTACACCTTC	CASSLGLNRGTDGYTF
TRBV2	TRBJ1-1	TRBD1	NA	TGTGCCGGAAAGACAGGGGACACTGAAGCTTTCTTT	CAGKTGDTEAFF
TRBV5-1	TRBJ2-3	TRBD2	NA	TGCGCCAGCAATATAGCGGGGGCGTCTCGCACAGATACGCAGTATTTT	CASNIAGASRTDTQYF
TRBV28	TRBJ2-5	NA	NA	TGTGCCAGCAGTGCATACAGGGAGAATCAAGAGACCCAGTACTTC	CASSAYRENQETQYF
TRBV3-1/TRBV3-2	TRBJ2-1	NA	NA	TGTGCCAGCAGCCAAGATGGCGGCTTTTACAATGAGCAGTTCTTC	CASSQDGGFYNEQFF
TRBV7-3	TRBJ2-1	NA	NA	TGTGCCAGCAGCCGACAGGAGAGCTCCTACAATGGGCAGTTCTTC	CASSRQESSYNGQFF
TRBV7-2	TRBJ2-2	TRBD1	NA	TGTGCCAGCAGATTTAAACAGGGGACCGGGGAGCTGTTTTTT	CASRFKQGTGELFF
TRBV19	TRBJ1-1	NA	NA	TGTGCCAGTAGTAGGGGCAGGGTGAACACTGAAGCTTTCTTT	CASSRGRVNTEAFF
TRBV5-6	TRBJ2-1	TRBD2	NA	TGTGCCAGCAGCGGAGGTAGCGGGGGGGCCTTGGTAAATGAGCAGTTCTTC	CASSGGSGGALVNEQFF
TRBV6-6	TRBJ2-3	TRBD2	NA	TGTGCCAGCAGTCAACGATCCGGGACTAGCGGGGGCACAGATACGCAGTATTTT	CASSQRSGTSGGTDTQYF
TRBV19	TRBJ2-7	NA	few	TGTGCCAGTAGTATAGATCTGGGCACCTACGAGCAGTACTTC	CASSIDLGTYEQYF
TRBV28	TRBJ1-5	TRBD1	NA	TGTGCCAGCACAGGGACAGGGGGAGTAAATCAGCCCCAGCATTTT	CASTGTGGVNQPQHF
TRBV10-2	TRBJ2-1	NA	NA	TGCGCCAGCAGAGACATCTTAACAGGCGACATTTACAATGAGCAGTTCTTC	CASRDILTGDIYNEQFF
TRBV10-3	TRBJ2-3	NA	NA	TGTGCCATCAGCCTCAGGCGAAGCACAGATACGCAGTATTTT	CAISLRRSTDTQYF
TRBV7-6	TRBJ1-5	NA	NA	TGTGCCAGCAGCTGGGGGGGACGGATCAATCAGCCCCAGCATTTT	CASSWGGRINQPQHF
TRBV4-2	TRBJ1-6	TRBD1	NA	TGTGCCAGCAGCCTGGGGACAGGAGATAATTCACCCCTCCACTTT	CASSLGTGDNSPLHF
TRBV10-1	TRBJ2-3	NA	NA	TGCGCCAGCAGTGAGTCTAGCGACCCAGATACGCAGTATTTT	CASSESSDPDTQYF
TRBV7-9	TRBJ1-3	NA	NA	TGTGCCAGCAGCTTCGGGGAAAGTGGAAACACCATATATTTT	CASSFGESGNTIYF
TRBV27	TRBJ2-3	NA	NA	TGTGCCAGCAGTTTATCGGGCAGTTTAGTAAATACGCAGTATTTT	CASSLSGSLVNTQYF
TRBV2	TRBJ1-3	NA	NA	TGTGCCAGCAGCGCTTACCGGGACGGTGGCGGGGGGAATTTT	CASSAYRDGGGGNF
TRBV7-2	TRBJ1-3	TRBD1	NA	TGTGCCAGCAGCTATTACAGGGGTCCGAACACCATATATTTT	CASSYYRGPNTIYF
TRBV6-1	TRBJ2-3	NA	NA	TGTGCCAGCAGTGAAGGATGGGGGGGCGGGTCAGATACGCAGTATTTT	CASSEGWGGGSDTQYF
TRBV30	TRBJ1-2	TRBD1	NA	TGTGCCTGGGCCCGGGACAGGGTATCTGGCTACACCTTC	CAWARDRVSGYTF
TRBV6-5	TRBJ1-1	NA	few	TGTGCCAGCAGCCAGTTTGCGGGGGTCACTGAAGCTTTCTTT	CASSQFAGVTEAFF
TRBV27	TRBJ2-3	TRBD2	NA	TGTGCCAGCAGACGACTAGCGGGGGGGAGAGATACGCAGTATTTT	CASRRLAGGRDTQYF
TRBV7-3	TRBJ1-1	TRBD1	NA	TGTGCCAGCAGCTTAGTACAGGGGGGCACTGAAGCTTTCTTT	CASSLVQGGTEAFF